This TCR beta chain was identified during a study of cytomegalovirus exposure and HLA in healthy donors. Study findings and constraints: Some segments of the V type, notably TRBV6-2 and TRBV6-3, were excluded as indistinguishable. A likely sequencing artifact accounted for one observed cluster of highly shared sequence variants.

Points on this clone: The antigen remains undetermined.

The PCR made use of 60 Vbeta and 13 Jbeta primers. TCRdb's copy holds only in-frame clones and misses some; the assay was immunoSEQ multiplex PCR. In total, the table holds more than 45,000 clones. The CDR3 is 13 residues long. In germline, CDR1 is SEHNR, CDR2 FQNEAQ (reference sequence). Trimming pared 5 bases from V and 3 bases from J, leaving 10 bases between. This receptor was identified in a male donor in good health and CMV-seronegative. Sequenced input: PBMCs. The J gene is TRBJ1-1, the V gene TRBV7-9; D might be TRBD1 (5 bases). DNA for the CDR3: TGTGCCAGCAGCCCAGACAGTTACACTGAAGCTTTCTTT. It specifies CASSPDSYTEAFF.